The 14 T cell receptor beta chains presented below share a single source sample, sequenced in a study of T cell responses to AZD1222 COVID-19 vaccine. Some clones are missing from TCRdb's copy, which holds only in-frame ones; the method was immunoSEQ multiplex PCR. The data contain about 110,000 clones, around 87% of them singletons. The sequenced sample was peripheral blood, obtained 28 days after the second AZD1222 dose. The receptors shown here come from an adult who received the AZD1222 COVID-19 vaccine.

The genes are TRBV19 and TRBJ1-5; a possible D gene is TRBD1 (5 bases). The CDR3 is 14 residues long. Between the trimmed V and J ends, which lost 6 bases and 0 bases, there was a span of 9 bases. The germline CDR1 and CDR2 sequences are LNHDA and SQIVND (reference sequence). CDR3 amino acids: CASSRANSNQPQHF. Written as DNA, the CDR3 is TGTGCCAGTAGCAGGGCTAATAGCAATCAGCCCCAGCATTTT.

V gene TRBV6-6 combines with J gene TRBJ2-7, with 7 positions matching TRBD2. Germline-derived CDR1 and CDR2 are MNHNY and SVGAGI (reference sequence). The CDR3 loop spans 15 amino acids. V gave up 8 bases and J gave up 1 base; unmatched junction bases: 11. For the CDR3, the DNA is TGTGCCAGCCTCGAGTCTGGCGGGAGTTCCTACGAGCAGTACTTC. Its protein product is CASLESGGSSYEQYF.

The rearrangement uses TRBV7-9 and TRBJ1-1, with unresolved D. Germline V gene lookup returns CDR1 SEHNR and CDR2 FQNEAQ (reference sequence). The V end was cut by 4 bases, the J end by 4 bases, with 7 bases between. The CDR3 totals 12 residues. CDR3 bases: TGTGCCAGCAGCTCATGGATCACTGAAGCTTTCTTT. Amino acid sequence: CASSSWITEAFF.

V usage is TRBV5-1 and J usage is TRBJ2-1; 8 nucleotides agree with TRBD2. Germline values: CDR1 SGHRS, CDR2 YFSETQ. The trim removed 6 bases at V and 4 bases at J, leaving 15 bases unmatched. CDR3 length equals 17 residues. The CDR3 bases are TGCGCCAGCAATGGGGGTAGCGGGGCCACAATTTACAATGAGCAGTTCTTC. Translating it yields CASNGGSGATIYNEQFF.

The rearrangement joins TRBV20-1 to TRBJ1-2; D gene ambiguous. This CDR3 is 11 amino acids long. Germline CDR1 and CDR2: DFQATT and SNEGSKA (reference sequence). Trimming removed 7 bases from V and 8 bases from J, with 14 bases in between. In DNA form, the CDR3 reads TGCAGTGTCTCTCGGTTGGAAGGCTACACCTTC. Protein: CSVSRLEGYTF.

The chain uses TRBV30 and TRBJ1-1, with unresolved D. The germline V gene encodes CDR1 GTSNPN and CDR2 SVGIG (reference sequence). V lost 8 bases to trimming and J lost 14 bases, with 12 bases between them. The CDR3 totals 8 residues. CDR3 in amino acids: CASGPQFF. CDR3 DNA: TGTGCCAGCGGGCCGCAGTTCTTT.

V and J are TRBV14 and TRBJ2-1, with 12 bases matching TRBD1. With 4 bases clipped from V and 9 bases from J, the junction kept 4 bases outside the gene matches. The CDR3 is 14 residues long. Germline CDR1 SGHDN, CDR2 FVKESK. CDR3 DNA sequence: TGTGCCAGCAGCCCGGGACAGGGGGCTGTTGAGCAGTTCTTC. It encodes CASSPGQGAVEQFF.

The chain combines TRBV18 with TRBJ1-1; D call uncertain. Germline V CDR1 and CDR2: KGHSH, LQKENI. V lost 6 bases, J lost 0 bases, and 11 bases lay in between. The CDR3 runs 14 residues. This chain's CDR3 is CASSQPFMNTEAFF. The CDR3 nucleotides are TGTGCCAGCTCGCAGCCGTTTATGAACACTGAAGCTTTCTTT.

The chain links TRBV6-6 to TRBJ1-1; D perhaps matches TRBD1 (5 bases). The V gene's germline CDR1 is MNHNY and CDR2 SVGAGI (reference sequence). V was cut by 6 bases and J by 6 bases, with 14 bases left in between. This CDR3 contains 13 residues. CDR3 nucleotide sequence: TGTGCCAGCAGCAGTCAGGGTTTGGCTGAAGCTTTCTTT. This encodes CASSSQGLAEAFF.

This clone was detected only a few times. The J gene is TRBJ1-2, the V gene TRBV6-2 or TRBV6-3; 7 positions match TRBD1. Germline CDR1 and CDR2: MNHEY and SVGEGT. The J segment lost 4 bases and the V segment lost 5 bases, leaving 10 bases of the junction unmatched. The CDR3 runs 15 residues. The CDR3 reads CASSTGTDPVYGYTF. CDR3 DNA: TGTGCCAGCAGTACGGGGACAGATCCTGTCTATGGCTACACCTTC.

The V and J genes are TRBV7-2 and TRBJ2-1; possible D gene TRBD2, 7 bases. The V gene lost 0 bases and the J gene lost 3 bases, with 9 bases spanning the gap. This CDR3 spans 15 amino acids. Germline-derived CDR1 and CDR2 are SGHTA and FQGNSA. CDR3 DNA: TGTGCCAGCAGCTTAGCGGGGGGGCTCTACAATGAGCAGTTCTTC. It specifies CASSLAGGLYNEQFF.

The chain has TRBV30 and TRBJ2-1, with no clear D. The CDR3 extends over 17 amino acids. Trimming removed 1 base at V and 0 bases at J, with 16 bases between. Germline CDR1 GTSNPN, CDR2 SVGIG (reference sequence). CDR3 in DNA: TGTGCCTGGAGTGCGGACGGGTCAATCCACTCCTACAATGAGCAGTTCTTC. Translation: CAWSADGSIHSYNEQFF.

The CDR3 loop is CASSRGGGLGEKLFF. In DNA, the CDR3 is TGTGCCAGCAGCCGAGGAGGGGGTCTAGGAGAAAAACTGTTTTTT. This chain joins TRBV9 and TRBJ1-4; the D gene is possibly TRBD1 (6 bases). The V gene's germline CDR1 is SGDLS and CDR2 YYNGEE. The CDR3 length is 15 residues. Trimming pared 4 bases from V and 8 bases from J, leaving 18 bases between.

The chain uses TRBV4-2 and TRBJ2-7, with 7 bases fitting TRBD1. The trim removed 2 bases at V and 0 bases at J, leaving 7 bases unmatched. The CDR3 has 16 residues. From germline, CDR1 is LGHNA and CDR2 YNFKEQ. This chain's CDR3 is CASSQNLWDSSYEQYF. DNA for the CDR3: TGTGCCAGCAGCCAAAATCTTTGGGACAGCTCCTACGAGCAGTACTTC.